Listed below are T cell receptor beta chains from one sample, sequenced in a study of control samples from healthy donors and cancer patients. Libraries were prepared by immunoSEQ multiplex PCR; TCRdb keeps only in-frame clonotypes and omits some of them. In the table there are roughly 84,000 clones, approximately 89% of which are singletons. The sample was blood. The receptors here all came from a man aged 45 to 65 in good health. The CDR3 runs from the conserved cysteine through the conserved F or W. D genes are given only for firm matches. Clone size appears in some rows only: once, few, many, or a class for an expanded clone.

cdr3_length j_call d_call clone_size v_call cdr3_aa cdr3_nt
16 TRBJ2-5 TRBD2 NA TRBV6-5 CASSYSSGGVQETQYF TGTGCCAGCAGTTACTCTAGCGGGGGGGTCCAAGAGACCCAGTACTTC
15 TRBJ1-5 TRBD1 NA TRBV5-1 CASSSTGGFNQPQHF TGCGCCAGCAGTTCAACAGGGGGCTTTAATCAGCCCCAGCATTTT
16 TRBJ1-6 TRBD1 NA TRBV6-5 CASSYMTGQGTSPLHF TGTGCCAGCAGTTACATGACGGGACAGGGGACTTCACCCCTCCACTTT
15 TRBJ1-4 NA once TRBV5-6 CASSLPEGNNEKLFF TGTGCCAGCAGCCTGCCGGAGGGTAATAATGAAAAACTGTTTTTT
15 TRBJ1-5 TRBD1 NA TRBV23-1 CASSRQGAYNQPQHF TGCGCCAGCAGTCGACAGGGGGCCTACAATCAGCCCCAGCATTTT
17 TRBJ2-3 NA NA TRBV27 CASSWGHPDGATDTQYF TGTGCCAGCAGTTGGGGGCACCCTGACGGGGCCACAGATACGCAGTATTTT
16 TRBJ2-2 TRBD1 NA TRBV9 CASSVWSGGNTGELFF TGTGCCAGCAGCGTATGGTCAGGGGGCAACACCGGGGAGCTGTTTTTT
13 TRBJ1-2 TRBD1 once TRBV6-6 CASSYSTGPGYTF TGTGCCAGCAGTTACTCGACAGGGCCTGGCTACACCTTC
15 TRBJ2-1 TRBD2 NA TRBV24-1 CATSDTSGPSMEQFF TGTGCCACCAGTGACACTAGCGGGCCCTCAATGGAGCAGTTCTTC
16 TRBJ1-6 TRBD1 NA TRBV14 CASSQPGTGVYSPLHF TGTGCCAGCAGCCAACCTGGGACAGGGGTTTATTCACCCCTCCACTTT
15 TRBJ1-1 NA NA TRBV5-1 CATTPGGPTGTEAFF TGCGCCACTACCCCGGGAGGCCCAACGGGCACTGAAGCTTTCTTT
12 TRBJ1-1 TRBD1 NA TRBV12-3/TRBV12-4 CASSGTGTEAFF TGTGCCAGCAGTGGGACAGGGACTGAAGCTTTCTTT
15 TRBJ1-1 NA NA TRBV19 CASSIPDRWNTEAFF TGTGCCAGTAGTATCCCTGACAGGTGGAACACTGAAGCTTTCTTT
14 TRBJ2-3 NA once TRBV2 CASSDDLATDTQYF TGTGCCAGCAGTGACGACCTCGCCACAGATACGCAGTATTTT
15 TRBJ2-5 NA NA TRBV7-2 CASSLLQGRGETQYF TGTGCCAGCAGCTTACTCCAGGGCCGGGGGGAGACCCAGTACTTC
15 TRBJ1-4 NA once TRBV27 CASSQTSPGAGKLFF TGTGCCAGCAGTCAGACTTCCCCCGGGGCCGGAAAACTGTTTTTT
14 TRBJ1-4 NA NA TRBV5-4 CASSKQGTNEKLFF TGTGCCAGCAGCAAACAGGGAACTAATGAAAAACTGTTTTTT
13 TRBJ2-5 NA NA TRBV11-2 CASSYGLGETQYF TGTGCCAGCAGCTACGGTCTTGGGGAGACCCAGTACTTC
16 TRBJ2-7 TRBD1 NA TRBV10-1 CASSESGTGISYEQYF TGCGCCAGCAGTGAGTCCGGGACAGGGATCTCCTACGAGCAGTACTTC